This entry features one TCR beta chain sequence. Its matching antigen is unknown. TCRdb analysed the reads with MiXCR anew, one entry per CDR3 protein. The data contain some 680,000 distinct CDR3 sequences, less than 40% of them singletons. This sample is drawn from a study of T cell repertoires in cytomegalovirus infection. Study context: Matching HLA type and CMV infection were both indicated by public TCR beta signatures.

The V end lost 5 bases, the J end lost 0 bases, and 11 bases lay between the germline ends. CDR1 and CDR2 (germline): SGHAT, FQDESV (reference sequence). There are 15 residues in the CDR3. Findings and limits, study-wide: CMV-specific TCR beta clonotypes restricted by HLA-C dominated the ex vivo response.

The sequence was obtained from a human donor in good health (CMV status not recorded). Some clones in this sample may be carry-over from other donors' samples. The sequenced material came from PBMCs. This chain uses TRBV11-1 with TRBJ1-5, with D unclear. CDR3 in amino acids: CASSKGRTSNQPQHF. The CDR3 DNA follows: TGTGCCAGCAGCAAAGGGAGGACTAGCAATCAGCCCCAGCATTTT.